The present entry profiles one TCR beta chain with its context. The CDR3 sequence is 15 residues long. In germline, CDR1 is SGHVS, CDR2 FNYEAQ. V was pared by 6 bases and J by 6 bases, with 17 bases between. The data are from a study of blood T cell repertoires in COVID-19. In the study overall: Samples representing acute and convalescent COVID-19 were sourced from the United States, Italy and Spain. Nucleic acid was either cDNA or gDNA, and it came from T cells, B-cell-depleted T cells, or PBMCs.

Enrolled during active infection, Seattle patients were then followed longitudinally. The repertoire was sequenced with immunoSEQ multiplex PCR; TCRdb's copy has only in-frame clones and lacks some. The table shows 70,000 or so clones, with under 85% occurring only once. The sequencing sample was made of peripheral blood. J is TRBJ2-2 and V is TRBV7-6; a weak D match, TRBD2 (6 bases). The receptor was isolated from a man in his sixties with COVID-19, enrolled during active disease. CDR3 residues: CASSQGLAGSGELFF. The CDR3 DNA follows: TGTGCCAGCAGTCAAGGCTTGGCGGGGTCCGGGGAGCTGTTTTTT.